The 28 T cell receptor beta chains below come from one sample, sequenced in a study of PD-1 blockade in classical Hodgkin lymphoma. Only in-frame clones appear in the TCRdb table, and some are missing; sequencing was by immunoSEQ multiplex PCR. Seen here are some 64,000 clones, 75% to 90% observed once, and the top ten hold over 14%. Every patient had relapsed following autologous stem cell transplantation, and cohorts differed in brentuximab vedotin exposure. The material was peripheral blood mononuclear cells (PBMCs), obtained at baseline. The receptors stem from a human donor with classical Hodgkin lymphoma.

V is TRBV4-1 and J is TRBJ1-4, with D unresolved. V lost 5 bases and J lost 0, with 16 bases in between. The CDR3 is 17 residues long. Germline assignment: CDR1 MGHRA and CDR2 YSYEKL. CDR3 nucleotides: TGCGCCAGCAGCACAGCACCTCGCGAGCCAACTAATGAAAAACTGTTTTTT. It translates to CASSTAPREPTNEKLFF.

The chain has TRBV5-1 and TRBJ2-3; D unresolved. Germline CDR1 is SGHRS and CDR2 is YFSETQ. The CDR3 runs 13 residues. V was shortened by 4 bases and J by 1 base, with 7 bases between the two germline ends. The CDR3 DNA sequence: TGCGCCAGCAGCCTAGGAGGCACAGATACGCAGTATTTT. It yields the protein CASSLGGTDTQYF.

This chain links TRBV27 with TRBJ2-3; possible D gene TRBD2, 6 bases. Trimming took off 6 bases at V and 2 bases at J, with 9 bases between the two ends. This CDR3 is 13 amino acids long. Germline V gene sequence: CDR1 MNHEY, CDR2 SMNVEV (reference sequence). Here the CDR3 reads CASRRTITDTQYF. CDR3 DNA: TGTGCCAGCAGGAGGACTATCACAGATACGCAGTATTTT.

The chain joins TRBV6-1 to TRBJ2-3; 9 bases align to TRBD2. Trimming at V came to 5 bases and at J to 7 bases, leaving 10 bases not matched to a gene. Germline CDR1 reads MNHNS; CDR2 reads SASEGT. The length of the CDR3 is 15 residues. The DNA of the CDR3 is TGTGCCAGCAGTCCCGAGGGCGGGGGGGCGCATACGCAGTATTTT. Translating gives CASSPEGGGAHTQYF.

The rearrangement joins TRBV15 to TRBJ1-3; D remains unclear. Trimming took off 5 bases at V and 0 bases at J, with 11 bases between the two ends. The CDR3 has 15 residues. CDR1 is LNHNV and CDR2 is YYDKDF in the germline V gene (reference sequence). The CDR3 protein is CATSWGSSSGNTIYF. The CDR3 DNA sequence: TGTGCCACCAGCTGGGGTTCCAGCTCTGGAAACACCATATATTTT. The variable domain in full, completed from reference TRBV15 and TRBJ1-3, reads DAMVIQNPRYQVTQFGKPVTLSCSQTLNHNVMYWYQQKSSQAPKLLFHYYDKDFNNEADTPDNFQSRRPNTSFCFLDIRSPGLGDTAMYLCATSWGSSSGNTIYFGEGSWLTVV.

V usage is TRBV15 and J usage is TRBJ2-5, with a tentative D call TRBD2 (6 bases). Trimming cost V 10 bases and J 3 bases, with 9 bases left between them. Looked up from germline, CDR1 is LNHNV and CDR2 is YYDKDF (reference sequence). This CDR3 is built from 11 residues. Written as DNA, the CDR3 is TGTGCCAGGGGGGTCGAAGAGACCCAGTACTTC. Translation: CARGVEETQYF.

This chain joins TRBV10-3 and TRBJ1-2; possible D gene TRBD1, 6 bases. The CDR3 length is 13 residues. Trimming removed 10 bases at V and 3 bases at J, with 15 bases between. Germline lookup yields CDR1 ENHRY and CDR2 SYGVKD. CDR3 sequence reads: CATGPGHHYGYTF. DNA for the CDR3: TGTGCCACCGGCCCGGGACACCACTATGGCTACACCTTC.

This chain connects TRBV6-5 to TRBJ2-7; tentatively, D is TRBD2 (5 bases). The CDR3 contains 15 residues. V lost 6 bases and J 0 bases, leaving 15 bases between the germline ends. CDR1 MNHEY and CDR2 SVGAGI come from the germline V gene. The CDR3 DNA follows: TGTGCCAGCAGCGACTACGGGCAGCCCTCCTACGAGCAGTACTTC. Protein sequence: CASSDYGQPSYEQYF.

This clone has only one observation. The V gene is TRBV13, the J gene TRBJ2-5, with TRBD2 as a possible D gene (7 bases). This CDR3 has 14 amino acids. V lost 6 bases and J lost 5, with 16 bases in between. Germline loops: CDR1 PRHDT, CDR2 FYEKMQ (reference sequence). This CDR3 reads CASRPWGGAETQYF. The DNA for the CDR3 is TGTGCCAGCAGGCCTTGGGGGGGGGCGGAGACCCAGTACTTC.

The chain combines TRBV5-1 with TRBJ1-6, with D maybe TRBD1 (6 bases). From germline, CDR1 is SGHRS and CDR2 YFSETQ. The CDR3 is 14 residues long. V was trimmed by 0 bases and J by 7 bases, leaving 8 bases between them. For the CDR3, the DNA is TGCGCCAGCAGCTTGGACAGGGAGAATTCACCCCTCCACTTT. Translated: CASSLDRENSPLHF. The full variable domain, rest sourced from reference TRBV5-1 and TRBJ1-6, is KAGVTQTPRYLIKTRGQQVTLSCSPISGHRSVSWYQQTPGQGLQFLFEYFSETQRNKGNFPGRFSGRQFSNSRSEMNVSTLELGDSALYLCASSLDRENSPLHFGNGTRLTVT.

The J gene is TRBJ1-2, the V gene TRBV7-9; no firm D call. The germline CDR1 and CDR2 sequences are SEHNR and FQNEAQ (reference sequence). This CDR3 contains 15 residues. Trimming stripped 1 base from V and 6 bases from J, with 15 bases between. CDR3 in amino acids: CASSLVIRGDNGYTF. The CDR3 DNA reads as TGTGCCAGCAGCTTAGTAATCCGGGGTGACAATGGCTACACCTTC.

The J gene is TRBJ1-2, the V gene TRBV7-3; possibly TRBD1 for D (5 bases). CDR1 and CDR2 from the germline V gene are SGHTA and FQGTGA. Trimming took off 3 bases at V and 8 bases at J, with 10 bases between the two ends. The CDR3 sequence is 12 residues long. The chain's CDR3 is CASSFGGEGYTF. CDR3 in DNA: TGTGCCAGCAGCTTTGGGGGAGAAGGCTACACCTTC.

V gene TRBV18 combines with J gene TRBJ2-3, with D perhaps assigned TRBD1 or TRBD2 (6 bases each). The CDR3 runs to 15 residues. Per the germline V gene, CDR1 is KGHSH and CDR2 is LQKENI. The V and J ends lost 6 bases and 2 bases respectively, with 15 bases between them. Here the CDR3 DNA reads TGTGCCAGCTCTACCGGGGGCAGTTCCACAGATACGCAGTATTTT. Translating gives CASSTGGSSTDTQYF.

This clone was counted a single time. The chain links TRBV7-2 to TRBJ1-1; TRBD1 is a possible D gene (6 bases). The germline V and J ends were trimmed by 2 bases and 5 bases, with 9 bases remaining between them. The CDR3 has 13 residues. The germline V gene encodes CDR1 SGHTA and CDR2 FQGNSA. The CDR3 protein is CASSLWGRTEAFF. CDR3 in DNA: TGTGCCAGCAGCTTATGGGGGCGGACTGAAGCTTTCTTT.

The rearrangement joins TRBV11-1 to TRBJ2-3; no firm D call. The V gene lost 3 bases and the J gene lost 3 bases, with 7 bases spanning the gap. The germline CDR1 and CDR2 sequences are SGHAT and FQDESV (reference sequence). The CDR3 has 13 residues. The CDR3 nucleotides are TGTGCCAGCAGCTTTTCAGATACAGATACGCAGTATTTT. It is translated as CASSFSDTDTQYF.

This clone was recorded only once. The chain has TRBV5-6 and TRBJ1-4; 9 bases line up with TRBD1. The CDR3 length is 14 residues. Germline V lookup: CDR1 SGHDT, CDR2 YYEEEE. V dropped 4 bases and J dropped 7; count of bases not matched to a gene: 5. This chain's CDR3 is CASSGGQGVEKLFF. CDR3 bases: TGTGCCAGCAGCGGGGGACAGGGAGTTGAAAAACTGTTTTTT.

The genes are TRBV6-6 and TRBJ1-6, with TRBD1 matching 11 bases. From germline, CDR1 is MNHNY and CDR2 SVGAGI (reference sequence). Trimming at V came to 7 bases and at J to 9 bases, leaving 5 bases not matched to a gene. The CDR3 is 14 residues long. The DNA of the CDR3 is TGTGCCAGCACCCGGGGACAGGGGGGTTCACCCCTCCACTTT. It is translated as CASTRGQGGSPLHF.

The rearrangement joins TRBV5-4 to TRBJ2-7; D is ambiguous. The CDR3 sequence is 12 residues long. CDR1 is SGHNT, CDR2 YYREEE, per germline (reference sequence). V was pared by 2 bases and J by 0 bases, with 3 bases between. CDR3: CASSLPSYEQYF. CDR3 bases: TGTGCCAGCAGCTTACCCTCCTACGAGCAGTACTTC. Full variable domain (rest looked up from reference TRBV5-4 and TRBJ2-7): ETGVTQSPTHLIKTRGQQVTLRCSSQSGHNTVSWYQQALGQGPQFIFQYYREEENGRGNFPPRFSGLQFPNYSSELNVNALELDDSALYLCASSLPSYEQYFGPGTRLTVT.

Remarks on this clone: The junction differs from germline at one of its ends, possibly a read error. J is TRBJ1-1 and V is TRBV7-2, with 9 bases that match TRBD1. Germline V gene data show CDR1 as SGHTA and CDR2 as FQGNSA. The CDR3 loop spans 15 amino acids. The CDR3 here is CASSLADRGTTEAFF. In DNA, the CDR3 is TGTGCCAGCAGCCTAGCTGACAGGGGGACCACTGAAGCTTTCTTT.

The J gene is TRBJ2-5, the V gene TRBV30; 14 bases match TRBD2. CDR1 and CDR2 from the germline V gene are GTSNPN and SVGIG (reference sequence). This CDR3 spans 15 amino acids. J lost 5 bases, V lost 5 bases, and 7 bases had no gene match. CDR3: CAWSTSGGAWETQYF. The CDR3 region has the DNA TGTGCCTGGTCGACTAGCGGGGGGGCTTGGGAGACCCAGTACTTC.

The CDR3 spells CACAGNTEAFF. DNA of the CDR3: TGTGCCTGCGCCGGGAACACTGAAGCTTTCTTT. The V call is TRBV19, the J call TRBJ1-1, with no clear D. CDR3 size: 11 residues. V was clipped by 11 bases and J by 1 base, with 8 bases between them. Germline-derived CDR1 and CDR2 are LNHDA and SQIVND (reference sequence).

The chain uses TRBV6-6 and TRBJ1-5; the D gene is possibly TRBD1 (6 bases). This CDR3 is built from 13 residues. Germline V lookup: CDR1 MNHNY, CDR2 SVGAGI (reference sequence). Trimming removed 2 bases from V and 7 bases from J, with 9 bases in between. The CDR3 DNA is TGTGCCAGCAGTTACGGGGGGGCCCAGCCCCAGCATTTT. Translating gives CASSYGGAQPQHF.

This rearrangement joins TRBV11-2 to TRBJ2-7, with D unclear. This CDR3 has 15 residues. From germline, CDR1 is SGHAT and CDR2 FQNNGV. Trimming took off 0 bases at V and 3 bases at J, with 12 bases between the two ends. CDR3 amino acids: CASSLEFEWSYEQYF. CDR3 nucleotides: TGTGCCAGCAGCTTAGAATTTGAGTGGAGCTACGAGCAGTACTTC.

The chain joins TRBV4-1 to TRBJ2-1; possible D gene TRBD1, 6 bases. CDR1 is MGHRA and CDR2 is YSYEKL in the germline V gene. This CDR3 comprises 17 residues. V was shortened by 0 bases and J by 6 bases, with 18 bases between the two germline ends. This chain's CDR3 is CASSQDVPDSRVNEQFF. The CDR3 nucleotides are TGCGCCAGCAGCCAAGATGTCCCGGACAGCAGGGTCAATGAGCAGTTCTTC.

J is TRBJ2-7 and V is TRBV4-1; D may be TRBD1 or TRBD2 (5 bases each). Trimming stripped 0 bases from V and 3 bases from J, with 15 bases between. The germline V gene encodes CDR1 MGHRA and CDR2 YSYEKL. The CDR3 has 16 amino acids. CDR3 amino acids: CASSQEPGARYYEQYF. In DNA, the CDR3 is TGCGCCAGCAGCCAAGAGCCCGGGGCGAGGTACTACGAGCAGTACTTC.

The rearrangement uses TRBV7-8 and TRBJ2-2; TRBD1 aligns across 9 bases. The J segment lost 3 bases and the V segment lost 1 base, leaving 6 bases of the junction unmatched. Germline V CDR1 and CDR2: SGHVS, FQNEAQ. The CDR3 is made up of 17 amino acids. The CDR3 reads CASSLEHRDRDTGELFF. The DNA for the CDR3 is TGTGCCAGCAGCTTAGAACACCGGGACAGGGACACCGGGGAGCTGTTTTTT.

The V call is TRBV9, the J call TRBJ1-1, with no clear D. There are 13 residues in the CDR3. Trimming took off 2 bases at V and 3 bases at J, with 8 bases between the two ends. The germline V gene encodes CDR1 SGDLS and CDR2 YYNGEE. In DNA, the CDR3 is TGTGCCAGCAGCGTTGTCGGGGACACTGAAGCTTTCTTT. This codes for CASSVVGDTEAFF.

V usage is TRBV19 and J usage is TRBJ1-6; D uncertain. Trimming took off 3 bases at V and 0 bases at J, with 15 bases between the two ends. The CDR3 totals 18 residues. Germline V gene lookup returns CDR1 LNHDA and CDR2 SQIVND (reference sequence). DNA of the CDR3: TGTGCCAGTAGTATCCTCCCCTTACAGAGCTCCTATAATTCACCCCTCCACTTT. Translating it yields CASSILPLQSSYNSPLHF.